This TCR beta chain was recorded in a study of blood T cells in healthy people across ages. Regarding the study as a whole: Unsorted PBMCs blocked a conclusive comparison of naive and antigen-experienced cells. Per million T cells, the diversity of TCR beta decreased roughly linearly as age advanced. Unknown CMV status may confound age-related changes in expanded clones.

Remarks on this clonotype: Its target is unknown.

V lost 0 bases and J 0 bases, leaving 11 bases between the germline ends. The V gene's germline CDR1 is SGHDN and CDR2 FVKESK. The CDR3 spans 16 residues. Sample-barcoded 5' priming and a J-beta primer mix drove a second PCR of roughly 6 to 12 cycles. MiXCR was run by TCRdb on the 5' RACE reads, yielding one entry per CDR3 protein. Among around 1,000,000 distinct CDR3 sequences listed, 35% to 40% were seen once. No fewer than 6 million PBMCs went into each sample. Sequenced sample: blood. This sequence was found in a man between 18 and 35 years old in good health. The chain joins TRBV14 to TRBJ1-1; no clear D gene. CDR3 region: CASSQDFPFLNTEAFF. CDR3 sequence (DNA): TGTGCCAGCAGCCAAGATTTCCCGTTTTTGAACACTGAAGCTTTCTTT.